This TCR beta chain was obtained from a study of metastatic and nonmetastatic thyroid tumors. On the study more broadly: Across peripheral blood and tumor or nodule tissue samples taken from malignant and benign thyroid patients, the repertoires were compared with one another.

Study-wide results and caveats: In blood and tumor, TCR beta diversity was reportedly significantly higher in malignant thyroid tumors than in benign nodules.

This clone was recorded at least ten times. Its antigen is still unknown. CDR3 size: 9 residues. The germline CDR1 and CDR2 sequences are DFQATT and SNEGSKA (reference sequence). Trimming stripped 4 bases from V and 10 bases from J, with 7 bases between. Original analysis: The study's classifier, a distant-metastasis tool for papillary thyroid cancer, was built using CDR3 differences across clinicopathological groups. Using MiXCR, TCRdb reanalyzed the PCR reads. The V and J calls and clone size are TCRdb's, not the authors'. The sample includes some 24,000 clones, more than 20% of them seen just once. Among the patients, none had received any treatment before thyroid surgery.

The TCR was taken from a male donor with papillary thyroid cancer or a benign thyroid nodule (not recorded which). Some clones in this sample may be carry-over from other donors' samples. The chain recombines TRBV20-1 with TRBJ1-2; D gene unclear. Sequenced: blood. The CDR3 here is CSAIDPYTF. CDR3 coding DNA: TGCAGTGCTATAGACCCCTACACCTTC.